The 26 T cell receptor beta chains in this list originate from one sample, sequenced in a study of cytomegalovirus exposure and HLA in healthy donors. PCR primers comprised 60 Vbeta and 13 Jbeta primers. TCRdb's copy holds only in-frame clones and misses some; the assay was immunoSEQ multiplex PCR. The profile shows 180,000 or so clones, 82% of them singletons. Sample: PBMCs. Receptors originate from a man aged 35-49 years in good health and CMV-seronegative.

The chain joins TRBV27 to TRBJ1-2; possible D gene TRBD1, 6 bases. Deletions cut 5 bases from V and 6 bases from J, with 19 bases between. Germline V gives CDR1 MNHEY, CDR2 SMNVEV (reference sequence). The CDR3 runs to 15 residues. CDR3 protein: CASSPRGFGGDGYTF. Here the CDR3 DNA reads TGTGCCAGCAGTCCCCGAGGATTTGGGGGCGATGGCTACACCTTC.

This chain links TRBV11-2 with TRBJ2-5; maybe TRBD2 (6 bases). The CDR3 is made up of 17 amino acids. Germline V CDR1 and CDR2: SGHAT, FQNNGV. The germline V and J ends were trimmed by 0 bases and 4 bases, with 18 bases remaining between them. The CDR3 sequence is CASSLEGGTRSRETQYF. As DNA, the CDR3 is TGTGCCAGCAGCTTAGAGGGCGGGACCCGGAGTCGAGAGACCCAGTACTTC.

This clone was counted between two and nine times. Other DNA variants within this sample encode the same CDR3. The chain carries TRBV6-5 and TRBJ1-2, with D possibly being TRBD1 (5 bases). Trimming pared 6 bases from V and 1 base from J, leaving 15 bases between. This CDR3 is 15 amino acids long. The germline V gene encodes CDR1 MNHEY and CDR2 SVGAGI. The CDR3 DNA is TGTGCCAGCAGCACGCCCGGGCAGGGTAACTATGGCTACACCTTC. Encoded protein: CASSTPGQGNYGYTF.

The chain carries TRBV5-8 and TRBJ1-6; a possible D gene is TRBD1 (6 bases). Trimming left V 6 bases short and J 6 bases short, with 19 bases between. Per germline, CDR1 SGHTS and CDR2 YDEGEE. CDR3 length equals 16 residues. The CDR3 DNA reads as TGTGCCAGCACCCTTGGGGGGGCGCGTCTTAATTCACCCCTCCACTTT. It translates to CASTLGGARLNSPLHF.

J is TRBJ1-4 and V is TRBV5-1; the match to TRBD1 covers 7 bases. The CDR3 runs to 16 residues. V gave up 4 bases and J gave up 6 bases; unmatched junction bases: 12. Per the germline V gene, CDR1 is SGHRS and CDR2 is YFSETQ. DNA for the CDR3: TGCGCCAGCAGCCGGGGGTCGACAGGGTCGGATGAAAAACTGTTTTTT. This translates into CASSRGSTGSDEKLFF.

CDR3 amino acids: CAWRQRGQTYEQYF. Written as DNA, the CDR3 is TGTGCCTGGAGGCAACGGGGACAAACCTACGAGCAGTACTTC. This chain joins TRBV30 and TRBJ2-7; the D gene is possibly TRBD1 (6 bases). Germline V gives CDR1 GTSNPN, CDR2 SVGIG (reference sequence). Deletions cut 3 bases from V and 2 bases from J, with 14 bases between. This CDR3 has 14 amino acids.

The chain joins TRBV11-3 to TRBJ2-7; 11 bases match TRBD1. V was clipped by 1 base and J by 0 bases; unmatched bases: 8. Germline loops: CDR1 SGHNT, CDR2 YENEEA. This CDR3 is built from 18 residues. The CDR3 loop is CASSLVGGTGGFSYEQYF. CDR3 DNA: TGTGCCAGCAGCTTAGTAGGTGGGACAGGGGGGTTCTCCTACGAGCAGTACTTC.

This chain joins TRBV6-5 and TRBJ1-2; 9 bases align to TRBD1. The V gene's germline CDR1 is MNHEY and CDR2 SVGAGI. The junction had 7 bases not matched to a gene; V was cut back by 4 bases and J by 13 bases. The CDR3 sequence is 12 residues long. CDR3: CASSSPGQGSTF. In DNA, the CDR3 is TGTGCCAGCAGTTCCCCGGGACAGGGATCCACCTTC.

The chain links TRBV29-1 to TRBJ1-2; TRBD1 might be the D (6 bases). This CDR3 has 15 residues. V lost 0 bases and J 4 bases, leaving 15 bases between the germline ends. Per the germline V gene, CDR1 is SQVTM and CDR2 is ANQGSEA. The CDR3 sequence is CSVEDRGEGTYGYTF. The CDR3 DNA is TGCAGCGTTGAAGATAGGGGGGAGGGAACCTATGGCTACACCTTC.

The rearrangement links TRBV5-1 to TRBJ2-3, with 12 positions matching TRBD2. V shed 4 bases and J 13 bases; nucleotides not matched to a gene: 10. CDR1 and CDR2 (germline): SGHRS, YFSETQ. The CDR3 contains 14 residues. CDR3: CASSQGLAGGNKYF. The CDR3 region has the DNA TGCGCCAGCAGCCAGGGGCTAGCGGGGGGGAACAAGTATTTT.

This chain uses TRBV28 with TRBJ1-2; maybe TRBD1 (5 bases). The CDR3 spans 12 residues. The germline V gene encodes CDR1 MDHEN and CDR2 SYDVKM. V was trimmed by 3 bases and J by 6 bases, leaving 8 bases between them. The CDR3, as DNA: TGTGCCAGCAGTTTCAGGGAGGATGGCTACACCTTC. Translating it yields CASSFREDGYTF.

CDR3 sequence reads: CASSPLGTGTYNEQFF. The CDR3 DNA reads TGCGCCAGCAGCCCTTTGGGGACAGGCACCTACAATGAGCAGTTCTTC. The chain couples TRBV4-1 to TRBJ2-1; 8 bases map to TRBD1. Trimming took 4 bases from V and 2 from J; bases not matched to a gene: 7. This CDR3 comprises 16 residues. Germline-derived CDR1 and CDR2 are MGHRA and YSYEKL.

DNA for the CDR3: TGCGCCAGCAGCCTCACCGGGGACTCCTACAATGAGCAGTTCTTC. Translating it yields CASSLTGDSYNEQFF. J is TRBJ2-1 and V is TRBV5-1; D might be TRBD2 (5 bases). With 4 bases removed from V and 0 bases from J, the gap between germline ends came to 11 bases. Germline V lookup: CDR1 SGHRS, CDR2 YFSETQ. The CDR3 contains 15 residues.

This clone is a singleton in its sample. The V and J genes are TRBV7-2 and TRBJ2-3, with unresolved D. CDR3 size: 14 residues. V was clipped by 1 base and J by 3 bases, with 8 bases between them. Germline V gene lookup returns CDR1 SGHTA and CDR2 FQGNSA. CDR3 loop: CASSLGPSTDTQYF. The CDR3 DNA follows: TGTGCCAGCAGCTTAGGGCCCTCGACAGATACGCAGTATTTT.

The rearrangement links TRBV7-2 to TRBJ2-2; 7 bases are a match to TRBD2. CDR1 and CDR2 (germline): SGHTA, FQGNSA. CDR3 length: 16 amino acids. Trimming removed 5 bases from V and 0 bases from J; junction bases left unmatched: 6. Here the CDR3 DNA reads TGTGCCAGCAGCCCCGGGGGGACGGCGAACACCGGGGAGCTGTTTTTT. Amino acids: CASSPGGTANTGELFF.

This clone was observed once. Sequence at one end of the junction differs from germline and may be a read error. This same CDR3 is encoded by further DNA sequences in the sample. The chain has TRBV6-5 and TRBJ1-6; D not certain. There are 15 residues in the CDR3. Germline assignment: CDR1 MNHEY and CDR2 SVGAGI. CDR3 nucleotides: TGTGCCAGTAGTTACGAGGGATACTATAATTCACCCCTCCACTTT. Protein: CASSYEGYYNSPLHF.

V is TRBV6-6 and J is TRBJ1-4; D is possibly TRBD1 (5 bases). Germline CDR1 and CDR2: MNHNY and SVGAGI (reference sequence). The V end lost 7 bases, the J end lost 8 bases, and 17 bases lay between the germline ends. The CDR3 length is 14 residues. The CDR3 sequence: CASTEGLRYEKLFF. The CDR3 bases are TGTGCCAGCACCGAGGGACTGCGGTACGAAAAACTGTTTTTT.

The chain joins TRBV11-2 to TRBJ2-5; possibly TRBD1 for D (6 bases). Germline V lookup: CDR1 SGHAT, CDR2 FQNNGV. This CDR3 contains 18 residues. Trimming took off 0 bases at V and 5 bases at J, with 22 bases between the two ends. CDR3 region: CASSLDLRGSGRRETQYF. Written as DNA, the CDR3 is TGTGCCAGCAGCTTAGATCTTAGGGGGTCAGGGCGTCGGGAGACCCAGTACTTC.

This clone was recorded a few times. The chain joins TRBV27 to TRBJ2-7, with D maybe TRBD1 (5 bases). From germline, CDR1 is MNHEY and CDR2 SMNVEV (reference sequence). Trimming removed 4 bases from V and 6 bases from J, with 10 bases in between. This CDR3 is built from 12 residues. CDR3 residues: CASSSTEVEQYF. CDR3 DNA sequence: TGTGCCAGCAGTTCGACAGAGGTCGAGCAGTACTTC.

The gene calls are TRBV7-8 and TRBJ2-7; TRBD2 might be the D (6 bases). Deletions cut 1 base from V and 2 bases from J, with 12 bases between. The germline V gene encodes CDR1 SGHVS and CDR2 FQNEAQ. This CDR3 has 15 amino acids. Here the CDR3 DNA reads TGTGCCAGCAGCTTAGGATACGGAGGGGCCTACGAGCAGTACTTC. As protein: CASSLGYGGAYEQYF.

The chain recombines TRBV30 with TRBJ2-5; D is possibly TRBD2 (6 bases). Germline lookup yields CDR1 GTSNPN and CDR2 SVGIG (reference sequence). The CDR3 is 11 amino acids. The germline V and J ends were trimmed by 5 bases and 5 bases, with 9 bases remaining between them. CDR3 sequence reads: CAWGRSETQYF. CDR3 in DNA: TGTGCCTGGGGGAGGTCGGAGACCCAGTACTTC.

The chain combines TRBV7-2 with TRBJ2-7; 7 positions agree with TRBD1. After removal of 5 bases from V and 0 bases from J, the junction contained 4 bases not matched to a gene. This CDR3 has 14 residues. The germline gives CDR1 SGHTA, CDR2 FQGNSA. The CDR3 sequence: CASSPGQISYEQYF. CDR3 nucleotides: TGTGCCAGCAGCCCGGGACAGATCTCCTACGAGCAGTACTTC.

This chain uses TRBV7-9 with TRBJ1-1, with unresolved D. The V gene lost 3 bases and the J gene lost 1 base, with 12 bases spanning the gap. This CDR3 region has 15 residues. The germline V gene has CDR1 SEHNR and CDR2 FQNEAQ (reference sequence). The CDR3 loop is CASSFLTNTNTEAFF. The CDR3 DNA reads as TGTGCCAGCAGCTTCCTGACAAATACGAACACTGAAGCTTTCTTT.

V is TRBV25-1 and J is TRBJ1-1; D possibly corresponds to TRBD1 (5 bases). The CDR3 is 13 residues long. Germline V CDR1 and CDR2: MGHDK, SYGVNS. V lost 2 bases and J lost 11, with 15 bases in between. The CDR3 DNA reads TGTGCCAGCAGTGAAATGGGTCTGGGGCGGGCTTTCTTT. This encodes CASSEMGLGRAFF.

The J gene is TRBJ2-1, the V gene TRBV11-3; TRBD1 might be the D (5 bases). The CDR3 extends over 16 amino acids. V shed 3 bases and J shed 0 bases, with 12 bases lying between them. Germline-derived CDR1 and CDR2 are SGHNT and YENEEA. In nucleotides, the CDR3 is TGTGCCAGCAGCTTGTGGCGACAGCGCTCCTACAATGAGCAGTTCTTC. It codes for CASSLWRQRSYNEQFF.

This chain's CDR3 is CASSLGSSRDYGYTF. The DNA for the CDR3 is TGCGCCAGCAGCTTGGGGTCGAGTCGTGATTATGGCTACACCTTC. The chain combines TRBV5-1 with TRBJ1-2; unclear D gene. Germline V gene sequence: CDR1 SGHRS, CDR2 YFSETQ. CDR3 length equals 15 residues. Trimming took off 0 bases at V and 5 bases at J, with 14 bases between the two ends.